These 22 T cell receptor beta chains were sequenced from one sample in a study of OX40 agonist ivuxolimab in advanced cancers. TCRdb's copy holds only in-frame clones and misses some; the assay was immunoSEQ multiplex PCR. The sample holds tens of thousands of clones, roughly 92% seen once. The material was CD4+ or CD8+ T cells sorted from blood, obtained in a trial of the OX40 agonist ivuxolimab. These receptors were obtained from an adult with an advanced solid tumor such as melanoma, head and neck, liver or kidney cancer.

V gene TRBV28 combines with J gene TRBJ1-5; D not resolved. This CDR3 is built from 13 residues. The V gene lost 5 bases and the J gene lost 1 base, with 6 bases spanning the gap. The germline V gene encodes CDR1 MDHEN and CDR2 SYDVKM. The CDR3 region is CASSEISNQPQHF. In DNA form, the CDR3 reads TGTGCCAGCAGTGAAATAAGCAATCAGCCCCAGCATTTT.

This sequence joins TRBV29-1 and TRBJ2-7, with D unclear. Germline-derived CDR1 and CDR2 are SQVTM and ANQGSEA. The CDR3 consists of 12 residues. Trimming left V 1 base short and J 3 bases short, with 7 bases between. The CDR3 DNA is TGCAGCGTTGAAGTTAAGAGCTACGAGCAGTACTTC. Protein sequence: CSVEVKSYEQYF.

The gene calls are TRBV9 and TRBJ2-1; D may be TRBD1 or TRBD2 (6 bases each). The germline gives CDR1 SGDLS, CDR2 YYNGEE. The CDR3 consists of 15 residues. Trimming shortened V by 0 bases and J by 5 bases, and 12 bases separated the two germline ends. This CDR3 reads CASSVGGGPNNEQFF. The DNA of the CDR3 is TGTGCCAGCAGCGTAGGAGGGGGGCCCAACAATGAGCAGTTCTTC.

The J gene is TRBJ2-2, the V gene TRBV5-4; 9 bases agree with TRBD1. Looked up from germline, CDR1 is SGHNT and CDR2 is YYREEE (reference sequence). This CDR3 spans 16 amino acids. The V segment lost 7 bases and the J segment 2 bases; nucleotides outside the gene matches: 9. DNA for the CDR3: TGTGCCAGCGGGGACAGGGCAATGGATAACACCGGGGAGCTGTTTTTT. Translation: CASGDRAMDNTGELFF.

This clone has only a few counts. V usage is TRBV6-1 and J usage is TRBJ2-7; maybe TRBD2 (6 bases). V lost 3 bases and J 7 bases, leaving 13 bases between the germline ends. The CDR3 extends over 13 amino acids. Germline lookup yields CDR1 MNHNS and CDR2 SASEGT. The DNA of the CDR3 is TGTGCCAGCAGTGAGTTGCCCCGGGGGGAGCAGTACTTC. It specifies CASSELPRGEQYF.

J is TRBJ1-1 and V is TRBV5-4, with D possibly TRBD1 on 5 matching bases. The CDR3 covers 14 residues. The germline V gene encodes CDR1 SGHNT and CDR2 YYREEE (reference sequence). Trimming removed 0 bases from V and 5 bases from J, with 11 bases in between. This CDR3 is CASSLGGDGTEAFF. The CDR3 DNA reads TGTGCCAGCAGCTTGGGAGGGGACGGGACTGAAGCTTTCTTT.

This chain connects TRBV29-1 to TRBJ1-1; D is ambiguous. Trimming left V 1 base short and J 6 bases short, with 18 bases between. CDR1 and CDR2 (germline): SQVTM, ANQGSEA. The CDR3 contains 15 residues. The CDR3 nucleotides are TGCAGCGTTGAAGGGGTCGGCCTACTAATGGCTGAAGCTTTCTTT. This gives the protein CSVEGVGLLMAEAFF. Complete variable domain (other parts from reference TRBV29-1 and TRBJ1-1): SAVISQKPSRDICQRGTSLTIQCQVDSQVTMMFWYRQQPGQSLTLIATANQGSEATYESGFVIDKFPISRPNLTFSTLTVSNMSPEDSSIYLCSVEGVGLLMAEAFFGQGTRLTVV.

The V call is TRBV6-5, the J call TRBJ2-1; TRBD2 might be the D (5 bases). Trimming shortened V by 2 bases and J by 4 bases, and 12 bases separated the two germline ends. CDR1 and CDR2 from the germline V gene are MNHEY and SVGAGI. CDR3 length: 15 residues. The CDR3 DNA is TGTGCCAGCAGTTACCTACCGGACTTTTACAATGAGCAGTTCTTC. It specifies CASSYLPDFYNEQFF.

The chain combines TRBV14 with TRBJ2-7, with 9 bases lining up with TRBD1. V was clipped by 4 bases and J by 0 bases; unmatched bases: 4. CDR3 size: 15 residues. CDR1 and CDR2 (germline): SGHDN, FVKESK. The CDR3 sequence: CASSLGQGISYEQYF. CDR3 in DNA: TGTGCCAGCAGCCTCGGACAGGGGATCTCCTACGAGCAGTACTTC. Full variable domain (outside the CDR3, taken from reference TRBV14 and TRBJ2-7): EAGVTQFPSHSVIEKGQTVTLRCDPISGHDNLYWYRRVMGKEIKFLLHFVKESKQDESGMPNNRFLAERTGGTYSTLKVQPAELEDSGVYFCASSLGQGISYEQYFGPGTRLTVT.

The chain carries TRBV27 and TRBJ1-1; D perhaps matches TRBD1 (5 bases). Trimming removed 4 bases from V and 1 base from J, with 19 bases in between. Germline V lookup: CDR1 MNHEY, CDR2 SMNVEV (reference sequence). This CDR3 contains 17 residues. The DNA of the CDR3 is TGTGCCAGCAGTTCACCGACAGCACTTGGGGGGAACACTGAAGCTTTCTTT. Its translation is CASSSPTALGGNTEAFF.

In nucleotides, the CDR3 is TGTGCCAGCAGCTTATCGGGCAGCAACTATGGCTACACCTTC. Encoded protein: CASSLSGSNYGYTF. The rearrangement links TRBV7-9 to TRBJ1-2, with unresolved D. This CDR3 has 14 amino acids. The V gene lost 2 bases and the J gene lost 2 bases, with 9 bases spanning the gap. Germline assignment: CDR1 SEHNR and CDR2 FQNEAQ (reference sequence).

The gene calls are TRBV7-9 and TRBJ1-3; no firm D call. V gave up 5 bases and J gave up 4 bases, with 6 bases separating them. From germline, CDR1 is SEHNR and CDR2 FQNEAQ (reference sequence). The CDR3 sequence is 12 residues long. CDR3 residues: CASSPEGNTIYF. The CDR3 bases are TGTGCCAGCAGCCCTGAAGGAAACACCATATATTTT.

The chain uses TRBV6-6 and TRBJ2-3; 11 bases fit TRBD1. J gave up 1 base and V 6 bases, and 6 bases lay outside the gene matches. The length of the CDR3 is 16 residues. Germline lookup yields CDR1 MNHNY and CDR2 SVGAGI (reference sequence). The CDR3 is CASSSGQGAGTDTQYF. CDR3 nucleotide sequence: TGTGCCAGCAGCTCCGGACAGGGGGCCGGCACAGATACGCAGTATTTT.

The rearrangement uses TRBV28 and TRBJ2-3, with D uncertain. This CDR3 has 15 amino acids. Trimming removed 4 bases at V and 2 bases at J, with 13 bases between. The germline V gene encodes CDR1 MDHEN and CDR2 SYDVKM. As DNA, the CDR3 is TGTGCCAGCAGTTCACCCGGACGGACCACAGATACGCAGTATTTT. Translating it yields CASSSPGRTTDTQYF.

CDR3 loop: CASSQGTRDLLEQYF. CDR3 nucleotides: TGCGCCAGCAGCCAAGGGACTAGGGACCTACTCGAGCAGTACTTC. The genes are TRBV4-3 and TRBJ2-7; 7 nucleotides align to TRBD2. This CDR3 spans 15 amino acids. From germline, CDR1 is LGHNA and CDR2 YSLEER. After removal of 1 base from V and 6 bases from J, the junction contained 9 bases not matched to a gene.

This chain joins TRBV9 and TRBJ2-7, with D perhaps matching TRBD1 (6 bases). There are 13 residues in the CDR3. The germline V and J ends were trimmed by 3 bases and 3 bases, with 10 bases remaining between them. Germline CDR1 SGDLS, CDR2 YYNGEE. In nucleotides, the CDR3 is TGTGCCAGCAGCGCCGGGACAAACTACGAGCAGTACTTC. Its protein product is CASSAGTNYEQYF.

The chain has TRBV6-5 and TRBJ2-2; D possibly matches TRBD1 or TRBD2 (5 bases each). Germline V lookup: CDR1 MNHEY, CDR2 SVGAGI. The V gene lost 6 bases and the J gene lost 6 bases, with 8 bases spanning the gap. CDR3 length: 12 residues. The CDR3 sequence is CASSQGPGELFF. For the CDR3, the DNA is TGTGCCAGCAGCCAGGGACCCGGGGAGCTGTTTTTT.

CDR3 sequence (DNA): TGTGCCAGTAGTATAGATCGGCAGGAGCAGTTCTTC. It codes for CASSIDRQEQFF. V is TRBV19 and J is TRBJ2-1; D is unclear. The CDR3 runs 12 residues. From germline, CDR1 is LNHDA and CDR2 SQIVND (reference sequence). Trimming took off 0 bases at V and 10 bases at J, with 7 bases between the two ends.

This clone showed up just once. This chain joins TRBV11-2 and TRBJ1-4; D is ambiguous. The germline gives CDR1 SGHAT, CDR2 FQNNGV. Trimming stripped 5 bases from V and 0 bases from J, with 13 bases between. The CDR3 covers 16 residues. The CDR3 coding sequence is TGTGCCAGCAGCCGCGTTGTTAGGGCAACTAATGAAAAACTGTTTTTT. Translating it yields CASSRVVRATNEKLFF.

The CDR3 region is CASRDGQGANEQFF. CDR3 DNA sequence: TGTGCCAGCAGGGACGGACAGGGGGCAAATGAGCAGTTCTTC. The J gene is TRBJ2-1, the V gene TRBV2; 11 bases line up with TRBD1. Germline V CDR1 and CDR2: SNHLY, FYNNEI. After removal of 6 bases from V and 7 bases from J, the junction contained 5 bases not matched to a gene. The CDR3 contains 14 residues.

This chain joins TRBV18 and TRBJ2-2; 8 bases fit TRBD2. J gave up 6 bases and V 0 bases, and 6 bases lay outside the gene matches. The germline V gene has CDR1 KGHSH and CDR2 LQKENI. The CDR3 loop spans 16 amino acids. The CDR3 is CASSPPSGSVSGELFF. The DNA for the CDR3 is TGTGCCAGCTCACCACCGAGCGGGAGTGTCTCCGGGGAGCTGTTTTTT.

The chain uses TRBV2 and TRBJ1-1, with D unresolved. The CDR3 contains 13 residues. Trimming took 3 bases from V and 4 from J, leaving 9 bases between them. The germline CDR1 and CDR2 sequences are SNHLY and FYNNEI. The CDR3 DNA follows: TGTGCCAGCAGTGATATGGGAGGCACTGAAGCTTTCTTT. Protein: CASSDMGGTEAFF.